The clone carrying this T cell receptor beta chain was seen only once. The CDR3 end shows no conserved phenylalanine or tryptophan, and so a read error is likely. No DNA is shown, since the ends of the CDR3 on it are uncertain; the CDR3 is the one TCRdb lists. This sample is part of a study of tumor-infiltrating lymphocytes in primary liver carcinoma. The input was around 500 ng total RNA; TCR beta cDNA was made from it with a constant-region primer. Three-round nested multiplex PCR performed with slightly modified ARM-PCR produced the TCR beta libraries. Primers for the first two PCR rounds were TRBV1-TRBV30 forward primers and a C-beta reverse primer (around 10 cycles per round). TCRdb analysed the multiplex PCR reads with MiXCR anew, one entry per CDR3 protein. This table has 84,000 or so distinct CDR3 sequences, approximately 72% appearing once. The roughly 19-32 mg bulk tissue piece was not sorted before simultaneous RNA and DNA extraction.

Looked up from germline, CDR1 is SGHAT and CDR2 is FQNNGV. Ends included, the CDR3 has 15 residues. The gene calls are TRBV11-2 and TRBJ2-7. Sample: liver tumor tissue from sampling region 1. Regarding subset: tumor region T1, superior pole. This sequence originates from a man between 35 and 55 years old with primary liver carcinoma and hepatitis B virus infection. CDR3 region: CACSLSVGISYELYL.